The rows below give T cell receptor beta chains drawn from one sample of a study of blood T cell repertoires in COVID-19. Assay used: immunoSEQ multiplex PCR; TCRdb lists only in-frame clones, some missing. The sample consists of some 180,000 clones, around four fifths of them appearing once. Sequencing used peripheral blood. These TCRs come from a woman in her seventies who had recovered from COVID-19. CDR3s include the opening cysteine and the closing phenylalanine or tryptophan. The D gene is left open where the match is weak. Clone size appears in some rows only: once, few, many, or a class for an expanded clone.

v_gene: TRBV2; abundance: .; d_gene: .; j_gene: TRBJ1-3; CDR3aa: CASSPEGGGGNTIYF; CDR3nt: TGTGCCAGCAGTCCCGAGGGCGGGGGTGGAAACACCATATATTTT
v_gene: TRBV6-5; abundance: .; d_gene: .; j_gene: TRBJ1-4; CDR3aa: CASSDSEGKLFF; CDR3nt: TGTGCCAGCAGTGACTCGGAGGGGAAACTGTTTTTT
v_gene: TRBV25-1; abundance: once; d_gene: TRBD1; j_gene: TRBJ1-1; CDR3aa: CASSVWDSEAFF; CDR3nt: TGTGCCAGCAGTGTTTGGGACAGCGAAGCTTTCTTT
v_gene: TRBV15; abundance: .; d_gene: TRBD1; j_gene: TRBJ1-4; CDR3aa: CATSRDPDRRREKLFF; CDR3nt: TGTGCCACCAGCAGAGATCCGGACAGGCGGAGAGAAAAACTGTTTTTT
v_gene: TRBV2; abundance: .; d_gene: .; j_gene: TRBJ2-2; CDR3aa: CASRASGTWGGELFF; CDR3nt: TGTGCCAGCAGGGCCTCAGGGACATGGGGCGGGGAGCTGTTTTTT
v_gene: TRBV4-1; abundance: .; d_gene: .; j_gene: TRBJ2-7; CDR3aa: CASSQPSAGAGQQYF; CDR3nt: TGCGCCAGCAGCCAACCCTCCGCAGGCGCCGGCCAGCAGTACTTC
v_gene: TRBV19; abundance: .; d_gene: .; j_gene: TRBJ2-3; CDR3aa: CASNKDTTGDTQYF; CDR3nt: TGTGCCAGTAACAAGGACACTACCGGAGATACGCAGTATTTT
v_gene: TRBV18; abundance: .; d_gene: .; j_gene: TRBJ1-1; CDR3aa: CASSPVTGGGTEAFF; CDR3nt: TGTGCCAGCTCACCGGTGACGGGGGGGGGCACTGAAGCTTTCTTT
v_gene: TRBV18; abundance: once; d_gene: TRBD1; j_gene: TRBJ2-7; CDR3aa: CASSPGQGRMMEQYF; CDR3nt: TGTGCCAGCTCACCCGGACAGGGAAGGATGATGGAGCAGTACTTC
v_gene: TRBV20-1; abundance: .; d_gene: .; j_gene: TRBJ1-6; CDR3aa: CSASRVGQPNSPLHF; CDR3nt: TGCAGTGCTAGTAGGGTCGGACAGCCAAATTCACCCCTCCACTTT
v_gene: TRBV3-1/TRBV3-2; abundance: .; d_gene: .; j_gene: TRBJ2-3; CDR3aa: CASSQGSVADTQYF; CDR3nt: TGTGCCAGCAGCCAAGGGTCGGTGGCAGATACGCAGTATTTT
v_gene: TRBV30; abundance: .; d_gene: .; j_gene: TRBJ2-2; CDR3aa: CAWSGVVVRGTTNTGELFF; CDR3nt: TGTGCCTGGAGTGGGGTTGTGGTTCGGGGGACCACGAACACCGGGGAGCTGTTTTTT
v_gene: TRBV7-7; abundance: .; d_gene: TRBD1; j_gene: TRBJ2-3; CDR3aa: CASSLSPGQGNTQYF; CDR3nt: TGTGCTAGCAGCTTAAGCCCGGGACAGGGAAACACGCAGTATTTT
v_gene: TRBV19; abundance: .; d_gene: .; j_gene: TRBJ2-7; CDR3aa: CASSPEGGRAYEQYF; CDR3nt: TGTGCCAGTAGTCCCGAGGGTGGAAGGGCCTACGAGCAGTACTTC
v_gene: TRBV29-1; abundance: .; d_gene: TRBD1; j_gene: TRBJ2-5; CDR3aa: CSAVTGGRGQETQYF; CDR3nt: TGCAGCGCGGTAACAGGGGGACGGGGGCAAGAGACCCAGTACTTC
v_gene: TRBV9; abundance: once; d_gene: TRBD1; j_gene: TRBJ1-1; CDR3aa: CASSAPGTGATEAFF; CDR3nt: TGTGCCAGCAGCGCCCCCGGGACAGGGGCCACTGAAGCTTTCTTT
v_gene: TRBV5-6; abundance: .; d_gene: .; j_gene: TRBJ2-5; CDR3aa: CASSWDFQETQYF; CDR3nt: TGTGCCAGCAGCTGGGACTTCCAAGAGACCCAGTACTTC
v_gene: TRBV10-1; abundance: once; d_gene: TRBD2; j_gene: TRBJ2-1; CDR3aa: CASSEVAGFDNEQFF; CDR3nt: TGCGCCAGCAGTGAGGTAGCGGGGTTTGACAATGAGCAGTTCTTC
v_gene: TRBV15; abundance: .; d_gene: .; j_gene: TRBJ1-1; CDR3aa: CATSSEPGHLNTEAFF; CDR3nt: TGTGCCACCAGCAGTGAGCCCGGACACCTGAACACTGAAGCTTTCTTT
v_gene: TRBV7-6; abundance: .; d_gene: TRBD1; j_gene: TRBJ1-5; CDR3aa: CASTRTGRNQPQHF; CDR3nt: TGTGCCAGCACCAGGACAGGTCGCAATCAGCCCCAGCATTTT
v_gene: TRBV19; abundance: once; d_gene: .; j_gene: TRBJ2-1; CDR3aa: CASSKAGAPYNEQFF; CDR3nt: TGTGCCAGTAGTAAAGCAGGGGCCCCCTACAATGAGCAGTTCTTC
v_gene: TRBV29-1; abundance: .; d_gene: .; j_gene: TRBJ2-1; CDR3aa: CSVRQPPGNEQFF; CDR3nt: TGCAGCGTAAGACAGCCCCCCGGCAATGAGCAGTTCTTC
v_gene: TRBV2; abundance: .; d_gene: .; j_gene: TRBJ2-5; CDR3aa: CASREGETQYF; CDR3nt: TGTGCCAGCAGGGAGGGGGAGACCCAGTACTTC
v_gene: TRBV7-8; abundance: .; d_gene: .; j_gene: TRBJ2-7; CDR3aa: CASSRLGGRYEQYF; CDR3nt: TGTGCCAGCAGCCGCCTCGGGGGACGGTACGAGCAGTACTTC
v_gene: TRBV18; abundance: .; d_gene: .; j_gene: TRBJ2-7; CDR3aa: CASSPPEAWAEQYF; CDR3nt: TGTGCCAGCTCACCACCGGAGGCTTGGGCGGAGCAGTACTTC
v_gene: TRBV18; abundance: .; d_gene: .; j_gene: TRBJ1-1; CDR3aa: CASSPMDGQINTEAFF; CDR3nt: TGTGCCAGCTCACCGATGGACGGACAGATCAACACTGAAGCTTTCTTT
v_gene: TRBV10-3; abundance: .; d_gene: .; j_gene: TRBJ2-1; CDR3aa: CAISPGGRDGYNEQFF; CDR3nt: TGTGCCATCAGCCCAGGGGGGCGGGACGGCTACAATGAGCAGTTCTTC
v_gene: TRBV27; abundance: .; d_gene: .; j_gene: TRBJ2-7; CDR3aa: CASSLRVRGNYEQYF; CDR3nt: TGTGCCAGCAGTTTAAGGGTCCGCGGGAACTACGAGCAGTACTTC
v_gene: TRBV7-9; abundance: .; d_gene: .; j_gene: TRBJ1-2; CDR3aa: CASSSPDSYGYTF; CDR3nt: TGTGCCAGCAGCTCCCCGGACAGCTATGGCTACACCTTC
v_gene: TRBV12-5; abundance: .; d_gene: .; j_gene: TRBJ2-2; CDR3aa: CAGQPGPGDTGELFF; CDR3nt: TGTGCTGGCCAGCCAGGGCCGGGGGACACCGGGGAGCTGTTTTTT
v_gene: TRBV11-2; abundance: .; d_gene: TRBD2; j_gene: TRBJ2-7; CDR3aa: CASSPWVGGSYEQYF; CDR3nt: TGTGCCAGCAGCCCCTGGGTGGGAGGGTCCTACGAGCAGTACTTC
v_gene: TRBV5-4; abundance: .; d_gene: .; j_gene: TRBJ1-4; CDR3aa: CASSLGSPGEKLFF; CDR3nt: TGTGCCAGCAGCTTGGGGTCCCCGGGGGAAAAACTGTTTTTT
v_gene: TRBV19; abundance: .; d_gene: TRBD2; j_gene: TRBJ2-7; CDR3aa: CASRGGYPLYEQYF; CDR3nt: TGTGCCAGTCGGGGGGGATACCCCCTTTACGAGCAGTACTTC
v_gene: TRBV28; abundance: .; d_gene: .; j_gene: TRBJ1-4; CDR3aa: CASSLAGATNEKLFF; CDR3nt: TGTGCCAGCAGTTTAGCCGGAGCAACTAATGAAAAACTGTTTTTT
v_gene: TRBV5-5; abundance: .; d_gene: .; j_gene: TRBJ2-5; CDR3aa: CAASRHPERQETQYF; CDR3nt: TGTGCCGCCAGTCGCCACCCAGAACGTCAAGAGACCCAGTACTTC
v_gene: TRBV5-5; abundance: few; d_gene: .; j_gene: TRBJ2-1; CDR3aa: CASSHRSVLGGIDEQFF; CDR3nt: TGTGCCAGCAGCCACCGCTCGGTTTTAGGGGGTATCGATGAGCAGTTCTTC
v_gene: TRBV9; abundance: .; d_gene: TRBD1; j_gene: TRBJ2-3; CDR3aa: CASSPRTGGTDTQYF; CDR3nt: TGTGCCAGCAGCCCTAGGACAGGGGGCACAGATACGCAGTATTTT
v_gene: TRBV6-4; abundance: .; d_gene: .; j_gene: TRBJ2-3; CDR3aa: CASSARSTDTQYF; CDR3nt: TGTGCCAGCAGTGCCCGTAGCACAGATACGCAGTATTTT
v_gene: TRBV28; abundance: .; d_gene: .; j_gene: TRBJ1-1; CDR3aa: CASSLPRLNTEAFF; CDR3nt: TGTGCCAGCAGTTTACCCAGATTGAACACTGAAGCTTTCTTT
v_gene: TRBV11-2; abundance: .; d_gene: .; j_gene: TRBJ1-1; CDR3aa: CASSPRGVGEGNDF; CDR3nt: .
v_gene: TRBV25-1; abundance: .; d_gene: .; j_gene: TRBJ1-2; CDR3aa: CASSDPGLAVGYTF; CDR3nt: TGTGCCAGCAGTGACCCCGGACTCGCGGTTGGCTACACCTTC
v_gene: TRBV29-1; abundance: .; d_gene: TRBD2; j_gene: TRBJ2-7; CDR3aa: CSVVGGAGVDEQYF; CDR3nt: TGCAGCGTTGTCGGGGGGGCAGGGGTAGACGAGCAGTACTTC
v_gene: TRBV7-9; abundance: .; d_gene: TRBD2; j_gene: TRBJ2-5; CDR3aa: CASSRLAGGGETQYF; CDR3nt: TGTGCCAGCAGCCGACTAGCGGGGGGAGGGGAGACCCAGTACTTC
v_gene: TRBV7-2; abundance: .; d_gene: .; j_gene: TRBJ2-7; CDR3aa: CASSPHGVRYEQYF; CDR3nt: TGTGCCAGCAGCCCCCACGGGGTGAGGTACGAGCAGTACTTC
v_gene: TRBV11-1; abundance: .; d_gene: TRBD1; j_gene: TRBJ1-1; CDR3aa: CASSPWTGENTEAFF; CDR3nt: TGTGCCAGCAGCCCGTGGACAGGGGAGAACACTGAAGCTTTCTTT
v_gene: TRBV11-3; abundance: .; d_gene: .; j_gene: TRBJ2-1; CDR3aa: CASSPLGAGAHEQFF; CDR3nt: TGTGCCAGCAGCCCACTCGGGGCGGGGGCGCATGAGCAGTTCTTC
v_gene: TRBV4-3; abundance: .; d_gene: .; j_gene: TRBJ1-2; CDR3aa: CASSQGGGHLYGYTF; CDR3nt: TGCGCCAGCAGCCAAGGGGGAGGACATCTCTATGGCTACACCTTC
v_gene: TRBV6-5; abundance: .; d_gene: .; j_gene: TRBJ1-1; CDR3aa: CASNDPSGTEAFF; CDR3nt: TGTGCCAGCAACGACCCGTCGGGTACTGAAGCTTTCTTT
v_gene: TRBV6-2/TRBV6-3; abundance: .; d_gene: .; j_gene: TRBJ1-5; CDR3aa: CASSYGSGGAREPQHF; CDR3nt: TGTGCCAGCAGTTACGGGAGCGGGGGGGCTAGGGAGCCCCAGCATTTT
v_gene: TRBV9; abundance: .; d_gene: TRBD2; j_gene: TRBJ2-7; CDR3aa: CASSPTGLAASEQYF; CDR3nt: TGTGCCAGCAGCCCGACGGGACTAGCGGCGTCCGAGCAGTACTTC
v_gene: TRBV6-5; abundance: .; d_gene: TRBD1; j_gene: TRBJ1-5; CDR3aa: CASSLQGNQPQHF; CDR3nt: TGTGCCAGCAGCTTACAGGGGAATCAGCCCCAGCATTTT
v_gene: TRBV11-2; abundance: .; d_gene: .; j_gene: TRBJ2-7; CDR3aa: CASSLEGAFGVEQYF; CDR3nt: TGTGCCAGCAGCTTGGAAGGGGCGTTTGGGGTGGAGCAGTACTTC
v_gene: TRBV9; abundance: .; d_gene: TRBD1; j_gene: TRBJ1-2; CDR3aa: CASSVGFSGTGHGYTF; CDR3nt: TGTGCCAGCAGCGTAGGATTTTCCGGGACAGGGCATGGCTACACCTTC
v_gene: TRBV18; abundance: once; d_gene: TRBD1; j_gene: TRBJ2-2; CDR3aa: CASSQGQGTNTGELFF; CDR3nt: TGTGCCAGCTCACAGGGACAGGGGACGAACACCGGGGAGCTGTTTTTT
v_gene: TRBV7-8; abundance: .; d_gene: TRBD1; j_gene: TRBJ2-5; CDR3aa: CASSPDRGGETQYF; CDR3nt: TGTGCCAGCAGCCCCGACAGGGGTGGGGAGACCCAGTACTTC